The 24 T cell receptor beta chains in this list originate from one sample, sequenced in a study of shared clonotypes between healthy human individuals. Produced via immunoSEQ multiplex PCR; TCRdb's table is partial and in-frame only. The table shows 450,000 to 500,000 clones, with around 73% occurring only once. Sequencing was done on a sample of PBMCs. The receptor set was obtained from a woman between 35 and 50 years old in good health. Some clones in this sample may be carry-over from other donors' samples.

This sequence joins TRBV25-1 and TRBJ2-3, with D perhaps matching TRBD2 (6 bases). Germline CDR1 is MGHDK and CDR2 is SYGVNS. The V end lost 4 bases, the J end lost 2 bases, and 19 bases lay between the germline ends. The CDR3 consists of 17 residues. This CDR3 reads CASSGGVRGAITDTQYF. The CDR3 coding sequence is TGTGCCAGCAGTGGGGGGGTGAGGGGAGCTATCACAGATACGCAGTATTTT.

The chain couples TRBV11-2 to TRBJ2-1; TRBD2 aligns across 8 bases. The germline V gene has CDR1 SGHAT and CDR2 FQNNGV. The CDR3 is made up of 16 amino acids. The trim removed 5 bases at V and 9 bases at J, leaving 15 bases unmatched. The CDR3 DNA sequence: TGTGCCAGCAGCCCGCCGGGTAGCGGGATGGGTGTTGAGCAGTTCTTC. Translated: CASSPPGSGMGVEQFF.

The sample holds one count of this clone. CDR3 region: CASSQGPREREYF. The CDR3 region has the DNA TGTGCCAGCAGCCAAGGCCCCCGAGAAAGGGAGTACTTC. The rearrangement uses TRBV11-2 and TRBJ2-7; no clear D. Trimming took off 5 bases at V and 11 bases at J, with 19 bases between the two ends. Looked up from germline, CDR1 is SGHAT and CDR2 is FQNNGV. The CDR3 is 13 residues long.

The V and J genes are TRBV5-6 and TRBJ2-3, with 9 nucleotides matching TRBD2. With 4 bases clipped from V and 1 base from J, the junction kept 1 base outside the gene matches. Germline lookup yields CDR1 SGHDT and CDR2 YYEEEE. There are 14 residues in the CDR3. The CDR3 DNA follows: TGTGCCAGCAGCCGGACTAGCGGCACAGATACGCAGTATTTT. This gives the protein CASSRTSGTDTQYF.

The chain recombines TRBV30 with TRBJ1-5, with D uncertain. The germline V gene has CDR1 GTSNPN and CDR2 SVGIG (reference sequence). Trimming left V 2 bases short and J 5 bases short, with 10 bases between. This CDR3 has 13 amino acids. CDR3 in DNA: TGTGCCTGGAGTTTGGCCGAAGATCAGCCCCAGCATTTT. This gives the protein CAWSLAEDQPQHF.

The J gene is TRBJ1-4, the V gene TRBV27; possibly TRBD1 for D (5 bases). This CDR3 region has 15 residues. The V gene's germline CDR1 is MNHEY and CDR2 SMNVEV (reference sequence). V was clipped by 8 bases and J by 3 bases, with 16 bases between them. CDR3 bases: TGTGCCAGCTCCCCCTCGTGGGGGGCTAATGAAAAACTGTTTTTT. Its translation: CASSPSWGANEKLFF.

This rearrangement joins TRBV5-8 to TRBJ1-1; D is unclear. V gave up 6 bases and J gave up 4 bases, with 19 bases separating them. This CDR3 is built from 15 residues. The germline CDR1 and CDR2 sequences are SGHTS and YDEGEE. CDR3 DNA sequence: TGTGCCAGCACCGAGAAACTCCGGCTGCCCACTGAAGCTTTCTTT. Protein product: CASTEKLRLPTEAFF. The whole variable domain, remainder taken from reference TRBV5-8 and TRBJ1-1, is EAGVTQSPTHLIKTRGQQATLRCSPISGHTSVYWYQQALGLGLQFLLWYDEGEERNRGNFPPRFSGRQFPNYSSELNVNALELEDSALYLCASTEKLRLPTEAFFGQGTRLTVV.

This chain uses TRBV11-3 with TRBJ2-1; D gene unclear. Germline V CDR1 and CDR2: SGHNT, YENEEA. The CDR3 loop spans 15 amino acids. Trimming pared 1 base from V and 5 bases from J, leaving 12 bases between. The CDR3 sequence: CASSLGGPSHNEQFF. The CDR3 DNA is TGTGCCAGCAGCTTAGGTGGGCCCTCACACAATGAGCAGTTCTTC.

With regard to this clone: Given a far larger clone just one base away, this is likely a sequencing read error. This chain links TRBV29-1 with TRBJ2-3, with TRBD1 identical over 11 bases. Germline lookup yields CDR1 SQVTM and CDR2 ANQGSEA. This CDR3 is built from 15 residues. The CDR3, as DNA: TGCAGCGCTGAAAGGGGGACAGGGGGTTCGGATACGCAGTATTTT. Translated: CSAERGTGGSDTQYF.

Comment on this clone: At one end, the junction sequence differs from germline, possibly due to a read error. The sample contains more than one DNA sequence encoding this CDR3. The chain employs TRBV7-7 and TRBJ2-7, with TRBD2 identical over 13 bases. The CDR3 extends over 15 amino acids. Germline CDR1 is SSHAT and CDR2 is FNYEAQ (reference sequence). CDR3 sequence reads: CASSLGLAGVHEQYF. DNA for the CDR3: TGTGCTAGCAGCTTAGGACTAGCGGGAGTCCACGAGCAGTACTTC.

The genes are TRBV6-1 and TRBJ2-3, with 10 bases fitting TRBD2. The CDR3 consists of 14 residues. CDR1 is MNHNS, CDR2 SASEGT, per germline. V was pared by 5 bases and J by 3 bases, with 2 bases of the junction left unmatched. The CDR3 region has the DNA TGTGCCAGCAGTTCGGGACTAGCGACAGATACGCAGTATTTT. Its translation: CASSSGLATDTQYF.

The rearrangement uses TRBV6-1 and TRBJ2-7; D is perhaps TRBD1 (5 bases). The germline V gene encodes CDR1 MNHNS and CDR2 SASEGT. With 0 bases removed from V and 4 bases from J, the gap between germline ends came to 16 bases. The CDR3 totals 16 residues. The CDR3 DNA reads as TGTGCCAGCAGTGAAGCTGGAATAGGGGCCGGTTACGAGCAGTACTTC. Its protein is CASSEAGIGAGYEQYF.

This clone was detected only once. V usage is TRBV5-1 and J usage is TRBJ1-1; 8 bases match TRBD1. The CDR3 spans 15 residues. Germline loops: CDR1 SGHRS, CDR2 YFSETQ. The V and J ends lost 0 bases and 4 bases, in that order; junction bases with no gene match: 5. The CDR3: CASSLANTGGTEAFF. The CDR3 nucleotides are TGCGCCAGCAGCTTGGCCAATACAGGGGGCACTGAAGCTTTCTTT.

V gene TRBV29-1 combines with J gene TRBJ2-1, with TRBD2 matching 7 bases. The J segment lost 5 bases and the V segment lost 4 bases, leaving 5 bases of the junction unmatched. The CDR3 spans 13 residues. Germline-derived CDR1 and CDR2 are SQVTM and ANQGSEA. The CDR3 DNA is TGCAGCGTTGGTGGGAGGGCCCACAATGAGCAGTTCTTC. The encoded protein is CSVGGRAHNEQFF.

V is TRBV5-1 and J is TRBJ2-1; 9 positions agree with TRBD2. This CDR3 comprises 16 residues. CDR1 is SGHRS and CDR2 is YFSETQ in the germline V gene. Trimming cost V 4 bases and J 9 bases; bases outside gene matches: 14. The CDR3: CASSQMTSGGSGEQFF. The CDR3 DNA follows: TGCGCCAGCAGCCAGATGACTAGCGGCGGTTCCGGTGAGCAGTTCTTC.

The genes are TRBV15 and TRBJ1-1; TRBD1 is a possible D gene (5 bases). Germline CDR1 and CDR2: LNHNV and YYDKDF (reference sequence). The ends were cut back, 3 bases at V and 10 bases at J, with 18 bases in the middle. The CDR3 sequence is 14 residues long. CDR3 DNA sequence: TGTGCCACCAGCAGTACGACATTGGGGCAAGGAGCTTTCTTT. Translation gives CATSSTTLGQGAFF.

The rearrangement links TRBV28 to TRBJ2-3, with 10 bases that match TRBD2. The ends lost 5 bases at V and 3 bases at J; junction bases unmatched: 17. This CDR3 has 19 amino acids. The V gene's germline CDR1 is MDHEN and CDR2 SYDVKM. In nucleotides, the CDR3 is TGTGCCAGCAGTCAACTAGTAGCGGGAGGAGAAGTAAGAACAGATACGCAGTATTTT. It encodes CASSQLVAGGEVRTDTQYF.

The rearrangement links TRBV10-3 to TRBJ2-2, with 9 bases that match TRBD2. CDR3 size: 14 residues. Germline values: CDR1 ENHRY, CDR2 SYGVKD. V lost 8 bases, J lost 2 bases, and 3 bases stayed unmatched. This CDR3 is CAISSGTNTGELFF. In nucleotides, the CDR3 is TGTGCCATCTCTAGCGGGACTAACACCGGGGAGCTGTTTTTT.

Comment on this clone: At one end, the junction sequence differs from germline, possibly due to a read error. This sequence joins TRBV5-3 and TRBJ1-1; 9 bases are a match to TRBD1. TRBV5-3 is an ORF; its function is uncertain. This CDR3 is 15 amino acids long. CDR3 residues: CASSFSDRGSTEAFF. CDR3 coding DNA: TGTGCCAGCAGCTTCTCGGACAGGGGTTCCACTGAAGCTTTCTTT.

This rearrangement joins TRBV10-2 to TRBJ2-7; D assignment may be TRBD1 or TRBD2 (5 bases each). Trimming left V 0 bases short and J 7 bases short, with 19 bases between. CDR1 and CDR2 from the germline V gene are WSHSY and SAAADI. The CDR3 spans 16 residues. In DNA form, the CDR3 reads TGCGCCAGCAGTGAGTCGTTACGGGGCAGTATGGGGGAGCAGTACTTC. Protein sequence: CASSESLRGSMGEQYF.

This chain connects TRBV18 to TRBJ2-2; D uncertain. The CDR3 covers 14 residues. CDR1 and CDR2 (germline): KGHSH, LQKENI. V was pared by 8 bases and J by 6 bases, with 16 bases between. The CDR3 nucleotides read TGTGCCAGCCGTGTCCTTCCCCTCGCCGGGGAGCTGTTTTTT. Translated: CASRVLPLAGELFF.

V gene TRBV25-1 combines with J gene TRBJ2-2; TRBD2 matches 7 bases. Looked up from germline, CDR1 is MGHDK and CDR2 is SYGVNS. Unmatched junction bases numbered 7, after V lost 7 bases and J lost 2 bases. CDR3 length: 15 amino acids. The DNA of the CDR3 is TGTGCCAGCACGGGACTACAACTTAACACCGGGGAGCTGTTTTTT. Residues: CASTGLQLNTGELFF.

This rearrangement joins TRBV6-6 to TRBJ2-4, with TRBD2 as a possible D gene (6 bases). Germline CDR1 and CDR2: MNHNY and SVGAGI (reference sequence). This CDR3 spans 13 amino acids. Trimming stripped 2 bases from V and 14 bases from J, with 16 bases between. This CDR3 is CASSYGGSGSKYF. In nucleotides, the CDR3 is TGTGCCAGCAGTTACGGAGGGTCGGGGTCGAAGTACTTC.

CDR3 in amino acids: CASSLEDRRDTQYF. For the CDR3, the DNA is TGTGCCAGCAGCCTAGAGGACCGTCGGGATACGCAGTATTTT. The V and J genes are TRBV4-2 and TRBJ2-3; D ambiguous. In germline, CDR1 is LGHNA, CDR2 YNFKEQ. The length of the CDR3 is 14 residues. V lost 4 bases to trimming and J lost 6 bases, with 14 bases between them.